This entry features one T cell receptor beta chain sequence. The antigen is not known. Data came from immunoSEQ multiplex PCR; TCRdb stores just in-frame clones and leaves some out. The table has approximately 52,000 clones, 85% to 95% seen once. This sample is part of a study of T cell therapy after organ transplantation. Across the whole study: About 80% of the ten patients were clinical responders. Broader study findings: Nonresponder repertoires showed strong pretherapy expansions, barely changing post-therapy. Reconstitution after therapy seemingly combined transferred and product-undetected endogenous clonotypes.

These patients had received solid-organ transplants and had drug-resistant or recurrent cytomegalovirus. Unmatched junction bases numbered 5, after V lost 0 bases and J lost 1 base. The CDR3 runs to 17 residues. Germline assignment: CDR1 SGHNT and CDR2 YYREEE (reference sequence). This receptor was identified in a human patient who had received a solid organ transplant and had CMV disease. This chain joins TRBV5-4 and TRBJ2-3; TRBD1 matches 10 bases. Specimen: CD8+ T cells from blood, collected before autologous CMV-specific T cell therapy. CDR3 coding DNA: TGTGCCAGCAGCTTGGCCGTGGGACAGGGGCGCACAGATACGCAGTATTTT. The encoded protein is CASSLAVGQGRTDTQYF.